This T cell receptor beta chain was obtained from a study of cytomegalovirus exposure and HLA in healthy donors. The CDR3 loop spans 16 amino acids. With 2 bases clipped from V and 6 bases from J, the junction kept 6 bases outside the gene matches. Germline CDR1 reads MNHEY; CDR2 reads SVGAGI. With 60 Vbeta and 13 Jbeta primers, the PCR was carried out. Generated by immunoSEQ multiplex PCR, the TCRdb table keeps only in-frame clones and is missing some. Here the sample table reports approximately 170,000 clones. Study-wide results and limits: Prior analysis indicated that the majority of TCR beta V segments exhibited productivity approximately 87% or approximately 30% of the time. Most of the CMV-associated TCR beta chains (in a later analysis) appeared to be HLA-restricted. Among TCR sequences, most were rare, though some public TCRs appeared in many donors.

A note on this clone: Antigen: not known.

Sequences were obtained from PBMCs. J is TRBJ2-7 and V is TRBV6-5, with 14 bases identical to TRBD2. The receptor's source is a woman younger than 30 in good health and CMV-seropositive. CDR3 residues: CASSYPGLAGVGEQYF. DNA of the CDR3: TGTGCCAGCAGTTACCCGGGACTAGCGGGAGTGGGCGAGCAGTACTTC.